These 8 T cell receptor beta chains were sequenced from one sample in a study of blood T cell repertoires in COVID-19. Produced via immunoSEQ multiplex PCR; TCRdb's table is partial and in-frame only. This sample has roughly 130,000 clones, with more than 70% found just once. The sequencing sample was made of peripheral blood. These receptors all stem from an older woman with acute or convalescent COVID-19.

This sequence joins TRBV18 and TRBJ2-7, with D possibly TRBD1 on 6 matching bases. CDR3 length: 14 amino acids. Trimming cost V 6 bases and J 2 bases, with 14 bases left between them. CDR1 KGHSH and CDR2 LQKENI come from the germline V gene. The CDR3 is CASSPYRQAYEQYF. CDR3 nucleotide sequence: TGTGCCAGCTCCCCATACCGACAGGCCTACGAGCAGTACTTC.

CDR3 DNA sequence: TGCAGCGTTGATGGACAACTGAACACCGGGGAGCTGTTTTTT. It encodes CSVDGQLNTGELFF. V and J are TRBV29-1 and TRBJ2-2; D may be TRBD1 (5 bases). Germline CDR1 is SQVTM and CDR2 is ANQGSEA. The CDR3 extends over 14 amino acids. The V end lost 3 bases, the J end lost 1 base, and 9 bases lay between the germline ends.

The rearrangement uses TRBV19 and TRBJ2-2, with no clear D. Looked up from germline, CDR1 is LNHDA and CDR2 is SQIVND (reference sequence). The CDR3 loop spans 14 amino acids. V dropped 9 bases and J dropped 2 bases, with 13 bases sitting between them. CDR3 nucleotide sequence: TGTGCCAGCCGGGTAGGTCCCAACACCGGGGAGCTGTTTTTT. Translated, it gives CASRVGPNTGELFF.

The rearrangement uses TRBV4-1 and TRBJ1-5, with D uncertain. CDR3 length: 13 amino acids. The V gene lost 0 bases and the J gene lost 4 bases, with 4 bases spanning the gap. The germline CDR1 and CDR2 sequences are MGHRA and YSYEKL. CDR3 protein: CASSQDRNQPQHF. The CDR3 bases are TGCGCCAGCAGCCAAGACAGAAATCAGCCCCAGCATTTT.

The V gene is TRBV6-5, the J gene TRBJ2-3; 7 bases are a match to TRBD2. Germline V lookup: CDR1 MNHEY, CDR2 SVGAGI. This CDR3 has 13 residues. Trimming at V came to 6 bases and at J to 4 bases, leaving 4 bases not matched to a gene. CDR3 loop: CASRSGKSDTQYF. CDR3 in DNA: TGTGCCAGCAGGAGCGGGAAGTCAGATACGCAGTATTTT.

The CDR3 sequence: CASSPRGRTEAFF. DNA for the CDR3: TGTGCCAGCAGCCCCAGGGGGCGAACTGAAGCTTTCTTT. The rearrangement links TRBV28 to TRBJ1-1, with 8 positions matching TRBD1. The CDR3 consists of 13 residues. J lost 5 bases, V lost 6 bases, and 5 bases had no gene match. Per germline, CDR1 MDHEN and CDR2 SYDVKM.

The chain is built from TRBV6-5 and TRBJ2-1; 13 bases fit TRBD2. Trimming took 7 bases from V and 9 from J; bases not matched to a gene: 9. The CDR3 is made up of 15 amino acids. Germline loops: CDR1 MNHEY, CDR2 SVGAGI. CDR3: CASTAGTSGTGEQFF. The CDR3 region has the DNA TGTGCCAGCACGGCCGGGACTAGCGGGACGGGTGAGCAGTTCTTC.

The chain couples TRBV28 to TRBJ1-2, with 7 nucleotides matching TRBD1. Germline CDR1 and CDR2: MDHEN and SYDVKM. CDR3 size: 13 residues. The J segment lost 6 bases and the V segment lost 4 bases, leaving 5 bases of the junction unmatched. CDR3 region: CASSWDRIDGYTF. In DNA, the CDR3 is TGTGCCAGCAGTTGGGACAGAATTGATGGCTACACCTTC.